The 18 T cell receptor beta chains listed next were all sequenced from one sample in a study of shared clonotypes between healthy human individuals. Some clones are missing from TCRdb's copy, which holds only in-frame ones; the method was immunoSEQ multiplex PCR. The table shows around 600,000 clones, with 85% to 95% occurring only once. CD45RO-negative CD8 cells positively selected for CCR7 made up the naive population, which excluded terminally differentiated effector memory CD45RA+ cells. Material for sequencing was naive CD8+ T cells sorted from blood. The receptors were sampled from a woman younger than 45 in good health.

The chain recombines TRBV15 with TRBJ1-1; D is possibly TRBD1 (6 bases). There are 15 residues in the CDR3. Germline loops: CDR1 LNHNV, CDR2 YYDKDF (reference sequence). V shed 0 bases and J shed 6 bases, with 14 bases lying between them. The CDR3 loop is CATSRDRQVGAEAFF. The DNA of the CDR3 is TGTGCCACCAGCAGAGATCGACAGGTGGGCGCTGAAGCTTTCTTT.

V gene TRBV15 combines with J gene TRBJ2-7; TRBD2 might be the D (5 bases). There are 16 residues in the CDR3. Germline V gives CDR1 LNHNV, CDR2 YYDKDF (reference sequence). V was shortened by 5 bases and J by 4 bases, with 21 bases between the two germline ends. The CDR3 protein is CATSGTGNIEPYEQYF. The CDR3 coding sequence is TGTGCCACCAGCGGTACCGGGAACATAGAGCCGTACGAGCAGTACTTC.

Only one count was recorded for this clone. The chain couples TRBV7-2 to TRBJ1-1; TRBD1 agrees at 7 bases. V trimming: 6 bases; J trimming: 0 bases; junction bases outside the gene matches: 10. Germline CDR1 reads SGHTA; CDR2 reads FQGNSA. CDR3 length: 16 residues. CDR3 sequence reads: CASRQGSGDMNTEAFF. The CDR3 nucleotides are TGTGCCAGCAGACAGGGGTCCGGGGACATGAACACTGAAGCTTTCTTT.

CDR3 sequence (DNA): TGTGCCAGCAGCTCTATAGTGGGGGTTCAGCCCCAGCATTTT. This translates into CASSSIVGVQPQHF. The rearrangement links TRBV5-8 to TRBJ1-5; a weak D match, TRBD1 (5 bases). V gave up 3 bases and J gave up 6 bases, with 13 bases separating them. CDR3 size: 14 residues. CDR1 SGHTS and CDR2 YDEGEE come from the germline V gene. Together with reference TRBV5-8 and TRBJ1-5, the CDR3 gives the full variable domain: EAGVTQSPTHLIKTRGQQATLRCSPISGHTSVYWYQQALGLGLQFLLWYDEGEERNRGNFPPRFSGRQFPNYSSELNVNALELEDSALYLCASSSIVGVQPQHFGDGTRLSIL.

V usage is TRBV6-5 and J usage is TRBJ2-7, with D perhaps matching TRBD2 (6 bases). There are 16 residues in the CDR3. CDR1 MNHEY and CDR2 SVGAGI come from the germline V gene. The V gene lost 2 bases and the J gene lost 4 bases, with 18 bases spanning the gap. This chain's CDR3 is CASSYDEEGQGYEQYF. CDR3 nucleotides: TGTGCCAGCAGTTACGATGAGGAGGGGCAGGGATACGAGCAGTACTTC.

The chain links TRBV19 to TRBJ2-5; no firm D call. The J call may be faulty, since TRBJ2-7 better matches the DNA end. Germline-derived CDR1 and CDR2 are LNHDA and SQIVND (reference sequence). The CDR3 length is 13 residues. CDR3 DNA: TGTGCCAGTAGTATTGCGGAACCATACGAGCAGTACTTC. It is translated as CASSIAEPYEQYF.

DNA for the CDR3: TGTGCCAGCTCCCTGACGGGAGTTAGCAACGAGCAGTACTTC. Translation gives CASSLTGVSNEQYF. The rearrangement links TRBV27 to TRBJ2-7, with a weak D call TRBD2 (6 bases). The germline gives CDR1 MNHEY, CDR2 SMNVEV (reference sequence). Trimming shortened V by 8 bases and J by 5 bases, and 19 bases separated the two germline ends. The CDR3 has 14 amino acids.

The V and J genes are TRBV11-2 and TRBJ1-5; a possible D gene is TRBD1 (6 bases). Looked up from germline, CDR1 is SGHAT and CDR2 is FQNNGV. Trimming pared 0 bases from V and 6 bases from J, leaving 12 bases between. The CDR3 loop spans 15 amino acids. In DNA form, the CDR3 reads TGTGCCAGCAGCTTAGAGGGGGCGCTTGGTCAGCCCCAGCATTTT. The encoded protein is CASSLEGALGQPQHF.

Of note for this clone: Germline and junction disagree at one end, which may indicate a read error. The genes are TRBV7-2 and TRBJ2-1, with 12 bases identical to TRBD2. The CDR3 length is 13 residues. Germline V lookup: CDR1 SGHTA, CDR2 FQGNSA. CDR3 coding DNA: TGTGCCAGCAGCTTTGGACTAGCGGGACTTAGACTCTTC. Translated, it gives CASSFGLAGLRLF.

The genes are TRBV28 and TRBJ2-4; TRBD1 agrees at 7 bases. CDR1 is MDHEN and CDR2 is SYDVKM in the germline V gene. The length of the CDR3 is 17 residues. J was trimmed by 0 bases and V by 6 bases; bases with no gene match: 11. CDR3 coding DNA: TGTGCCAGCAGCCCTATTTGGACAGGCTTAGCCAAAAACATTCAGTACTTC. Protein: CASSPIWTGLAKNIQYF.

The chain uses TRBV28 and TRBJ2-7; D is possibly TRBD1 (5 bases). Germline assignment: CDR1 MDHEN and CDR2 SYDVKM. This CDR3 region has 14 residues. V was trimmed by 3 bases and J by 3 bases, leaving 12 bases between them. The CDR3, as DNA: TGTGCCAGCAGTTTTGGGGCAGGAGACTACGAGCAGTACTTC. The encoded protein is CASSFGAGDYEQYF.

This clone was observed once. The rearrangement uses TRBV12-5 and TRBJ2-2, with D hard to call. V lost 1 base to trimming and J lost 3 bases, with 3 bases between them. This CDR3 contains 13 residues. Germline-derived CDR1 and CDR2 are LGHNT and FRNRAP. The CDR3 is CASGLEYTGELFF. The CDR3 coding sequence is TGTGCTAGTGGTTTGGAATACACCGGGGAGCTGTTTTTT.

This clone was recorded once. The chain couples TRBV30 to TRBJ2-7; tentatively, D is TRBD1 or TRBD2 (7 bases each). Trimming stripped 4 bases from V and 2 bases from J, with 18 bases between. Germline CDR1 and CDR2: GTSNPN and SVGIG (reference sequence). This CDR3 is 15 amino acids long. CDR3 coding DNA: TGTGCCTGGACCGGCCCAGGGGGGGGGACCTACGAGCAGTACTTC. The encoded protein is CAWTGPGGGTYEQYF.

The chain links TRBV29-1 to TRBJ2-1; maybe TRBD2 (5 bases). V dropped 4 bases and J dropped 8 bases, with 21 bases sitting between them. The CDR3 runs 15 residues. Looked up from germline, CDR1 is SQVTM and CDR2 is ANQGSEA. CDR3 DNA: TGCAGCGTTGTTCCCACACTAGGGCGCGGATATGAGCAGTTCTTC. Protein product: CSVVPTLGRGYEQFF.

The chain uses TRBV6-1 and TRBJ2-7; 11 bases are a match to TRBD1. The CDR3 length is 15 residues. V lost 2 bases to trimming and J lost 3 bases; unmatched junction nucleotides: 3. The germline V gene has CDR1 MNHNS and CDR2 SASEGT. In DNA form, the CDR3 reads TGTGCCAGCAGTGAATTGGGACAGGGGGGCTACGAGCAGTACTTC. Translation: CASSELGQGGYEQYF.

V gene TRBV5-4 combines with J gene TRBJ2-3; D is possibly TRBD1 (6 bases). Trimming stripped 0 bases from V and 3 bases from J, with 11 bases between. Germline values: CDR1 SGHNT, CDR2 YYREEE (reference sequence). The CDR3 totals 15 residues. The CDR3 protein is CASSLAAQGTDTQYF. The CDR3 DNA reads as TGTGCCAGCAGCTTGGCGGCCCAGGGGACAGATACGCAGTATTTT.

The rearrangement links TRBV6-5 to TRBJ2-2, with D possibly being TRBD2 (6 bases). V was clipped by 8 bases and J by 3 bases, with 10 bases between them. Germline V gene sequence: CDR1 MNHEY, CDR2 SVGAGI. The CDR3 runs 13 residues. CDR3 sequence: CASGDWYTGELFF. The CDR3 nucleotides are TGTGCCAGCGGGGACTGGTACACCGGGGAGCTGTTTTTT.

The chain uses TRBV7-9 and TRBJ2-5; D not certain. The germline V gene encodes CDR1 SEHNR and CDR2 FQNEAQ (reference sequence). Deletions cut 2 bases from V and 2 bases from J, with 6 bases between. The CDR3 runs 13 residues. The CDR3 DNA sequence: TGTGCCAGCAGCTTATTGCCTCAAGAGACCCAGTACTTC. This encodes CASSLLPQETQYF. Full variable domain (outside the CDR3, taken from reference TRBV7-9 and TRBJ2-5): DTGVSQNPRHKITKRGQNVTFRCDPISEHNRLYWYRQTLGQGPEFLTYFQNEAQLEKSRLLSDRFSAERPKGSFSTLEIQRTEQGDSAMYLCASSLLPQETQYFGPGTRLLVL.